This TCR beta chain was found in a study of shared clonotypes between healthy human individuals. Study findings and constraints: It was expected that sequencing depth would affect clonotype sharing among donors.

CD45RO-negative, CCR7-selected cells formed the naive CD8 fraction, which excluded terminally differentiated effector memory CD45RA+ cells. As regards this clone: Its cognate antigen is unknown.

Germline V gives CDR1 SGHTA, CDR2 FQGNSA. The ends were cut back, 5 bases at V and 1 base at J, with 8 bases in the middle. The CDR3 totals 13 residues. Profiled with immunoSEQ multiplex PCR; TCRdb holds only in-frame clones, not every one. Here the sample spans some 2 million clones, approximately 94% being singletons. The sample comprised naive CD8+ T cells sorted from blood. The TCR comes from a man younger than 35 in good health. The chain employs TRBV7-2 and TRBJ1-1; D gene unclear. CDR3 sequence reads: CASSPGPNTEAFF. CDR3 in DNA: TGTGCCAGCAGCCCGGGCCCGAACACTGAAGCTTTCTTT.